This T cell receptor (beta chain) originates from a study of PD-L1 blockade in urothelial cancer. About the study: Beginning in about 2014, patients received atezolizumab, given as 1,200 mg intravenously every 3 weeks. About 90% of the roughly 29 patients were men with bladder-origin urothelial cancer.

Time point given: peripheral blood 6 weeks after treatment start. Patients had urothelial carcinoma that was locally advanced or metastatic. Germline V gene sequence: CDR1 SGDLS, CDR2 YYNGEE. The CDR3 has 18 residues. Trimming took 4 bases from V and 0 from J; bases not matched to a gene: 12. Study-wide points: Clones that were tumor-associated expanded more in the blood of durable-benefit patients at 3 weeks.

Comment on this clone: Its antigen is as yet unknown.

Clones were read by immunoSEQ multiplex PCR, and TCRdb kept only the in-frame ones, dropping some. Seen here are 40,000 to 50,000 clones, around 85% observed once, and the top ten hold over 9.5%. The clonotype originates from a man between 60 and 70 years old with urothelial cancer. The chain joins TRBV9 to TRBJ2-1; 8 nucleotides match TRBD1. The sequencing here drew on PBMCs, taken around atezolizumab (anti-PD-L1) treatment. CDR3 in DNA: TGTGCCAGCAGCCCTGGACAGGGTCGGTGGAGCTCCTACAATGAGCAGTTCTTC. Protein product: CASSPGQGRWSSYNEQFF.